Each of the 11 T cell receptor beta chains below was sequenced from the same sample in a study of T cells after yellow fever vaccination. TCRdb used MiXCR to reprocess the 5' RACE reads, holding one entry per CDR3 protein. Here the sample spans around 310,000 distinct CDR3 sequences, over 3.5% being singletons. The sample was PBMCs, taken 15 days after the yellow fever booster vaccination. The origin of the receptors is a man aged 18 to 30 who received the YFV17D yellow fever vaccine.

In its sample, this clonotype was seen many times. This chain joins TRBV5-1 and TRBJ1-1; D remains unclear. Trimming shortened V by 0 bases and J by 2 bases, and 11 bases separated the two germline ends. This CDR3 comprises 15 residues. CDR1 is SGHRS, CDR2 YFSETQ, per germline. The CDR3 region is CASSLAPRGNTEAFF. DNA of the CDR3: TGCGCCAGCAGCTTGGCCCCACGGGGAAACACTGAAGCTTTCTTT.

The table lists this clonotype with many counts. This chain connects TRBV9 to TRBJ2-5, with D possibly being TRBD2 (6 bases). Germline CDR1 is SGDLS and CDR2 is YYNGEE. CDR3 length: 15 amino acids. V was trimmed by 3 bases and J by 4 bases, leaving 16 bases between them. In DNA form, the CDR3 reads TGTGCCAGCAGCGGGGGACTTGGGGCAGGAGAGACCCAGTACTTC. It codes for CASSGGLGAGETQYF. The full variable domain, rest sourced from reference TRBV9 and TRBJ2-5, is DSGVTQTPKHLITATGQRVTLRCSPRSGDLSVYWYQQSLDQGLQFLIQYYNGEERAKGNILERFSAQQFPDLHSELNLSSLELGDSALYFCASSGGLGAGETQYFGPGTRLLVL.

This clonotype has ten or more counts. The CDR3 nucleotides are TGCAGCGTTGGCAGGGACTATGGCTACACCTTC. Amino acids: CSVGRDYGYTF. The chain joins TRBV29-1 to TRBJ1-2; D may be TRBD1 (5 bases). CDR3 length equals 11 residues. In germline, CDR1 is SQVTM, CDR2 ANQGSEA. The germline V and J ends were trimmed by 4 bases and 3 bases, with 6 bases remaining between them.

This clonotype was observed a few times. V gene TRBV12-3 or TRBV12-4 combines with J gene TRBJ2-1; TRBD1 matches at 7 bases. J lost 5 bases, V lost 2 bases, and 6 bases had no gene match. CDR3 length equals 15 residues. CDR3 sequence (DNA): TGTGCCAGCAGTTTAAGCGCACAGGGGAACAATGAGCAGTTCTTC. As protein: CASSLSAQGNNEQFF.

This clonotype was counted at least ten times. The J gene is TRBJ1-1, the V gene TRBV5-6; 9 bases are shared with TRBD1. The CDR3 totals 18 residues. Losses at the gene ends were 4 bases for V and 5 bases for J; bases not matched to a gene: 18. The germline CDR1 and CDR2 sequences are SGHDT and YYEEEE. The CDR3 bases are TGTGCCAGCAGCCCGGACTACGGGACAGGGTCAGAAGGAACTGAAGCTTTCTTT. Translated: CASSPDYGTGSEGTEAFF.

The sample holds a few counts of this clonotype. The rearrangement joins TRBV12-3 or TRBV12-4 to TRBJ2-1; the D is unclear. This CDR3 region has 14 residues. Deletions cut 6 bases from V and 8 bases from J, with 17 bases between. The CDR3 sequence: CASRVGGTPDEQFF. DNA of the CDR3: TGTGCCAGCAGGGTGGGTGGCACCCCCGATGAGCAGTTCTTC.

This clonotype was seen ten or more times. CDR3 bases: TGTGCCAGCAGGTCCGGACGACAGGGCAACACTGAAGCTTTCTTT. The encoded protein is CASRSGRQGNTEAFF. This chain links TRBV6-6 with TRBJ1-1, with 7 bases that match TRBD1. Unmatched junction bases numbered 9, after V lost 6 bases and J lost 2 bases. Germline CDR1 is MNHNY and CDR2 is SVGAGI (reference sequence). This CDR3 is 15 amino acids long.

This clonotype showed up many times. The rearrangement uses TRBV4-2 and TRBJ2-2; 9 positions agree with TRBD2. CDR1 is LGHNA and CDR2 is YNFKEQ in the germline V gene. The CDR3 spans 16 residues. After removal of 0 bases from V and 3 bases from J, the junction contained 2 bases not matched to a gene. The CDR3 DNA sequence: TGTGCCAGCAGCCAAGACCAGCGGGGGGACACCGGGGAGCTGTTTTTT. Protein product: CASSQDQRGDTGELFF.

The J gene is TRBJ2-7, the V gene TRBV9; 10 bases are a match to TRBD1. The CDR3 length is 14 residues. V was pared by 2 bases and J by 4 bases, with 3 bases of the junction left unmatched. CDR1 SGDLS and CDR2 YYNGEE come from the germline V gene. The CDR3 loop reads CASSVWDRGYEQYF. DNA for the CDR3: TGTGCCAGCAGCGTTTGGGACAGGGGATACGAGCAGTACTTC.

The chain carries TRBV6-5 and TRBJ2-2; 9 nucleotides agree with TRBD2. In germline, CDR1 is MNHEY, CDR2 SVGAGI. The CDR3 is 16 amino acids. The V segment lost 6 bases and the J segment 6 bases; nucleotides outside the gene matches: 11. The CDR3, as DNA: TGTGCCAGCAGACCCCGGGGCGGGGGGGTGGCCGGGGAGCTGTTTTTT. Amino acid sequence: CASRPRGGGVAGELFF.

At least ten counts were recorded for this clonotype. The rearrangement joins TRBV5-6 to TRBJ1-6, with 8 bases identical to TRBD1. With V trimmed by 7 bases and J by 10 bases, 7 bases remained unmatched. Germline V gene lookup returns CDR1 SGHDT and CDR2 YYEEEE. The CDR3 sequence is 13 residues long. CDR3 residues: CASGRDRGSPLHF. CDR3 DNA: TGTGCCAGCGGCAGAGACAGGGGATCACCCCTCCACTTT. Full variable domain (outside the CDR3, taken from reference TRBV5-6 and TRBJ1-6): DAGVTQSPTHLIKTRGQQVTLRCSPKSGHDTVSWYQQALGQGPQFIFQYYEEEERQRGNFPDRFSGHQFPNYSSELNVNALLLGDSALYLCASGRDRGSPLHFGNGTRLTVT.